Listed here are 10 T cell receptor beta chains from one sample, sequenced in a study of regulatory T cells in long-lasting Graves disease. Relying on iRepertoire HTBI primers and Arm-PCR of CDR3 regions, the team built TCR beta libraries. One entry per CDR3 protein results from TCRdb running MiXCR on the multiplex PCR reads. The data show under 450,000 distinct CDR3 sequences, roughly 23% seen once. Regarding time point: persistent/refractory GD, antithyroid drugs over 5 years with positive TRAb. PBMC-extracted RNA yielded the TCR library. The starting material was peripheral blood mononuclear cells (PBMCs), obtained when the disease was refractory, from a patient treated with antithyroid drugs. The receptors shown here come from a woman in her forties with Graves disease.

J is TRBJ2-7 and V is TRBV2; 15 bases are shared with TRBD2. Germline values: CDR1 SNHLY, CDR2 FYNNEI. The CDR3 sequence is 18 residues long. V shed 6 bases, J shed 0 bases, and the junction held 9 bases outside the gene matches. The CDR3 region is CASRERTSGRAFSYEQYF. Here the CDR3 DNA reads TGTGCCAGCAGAGAGAGGACTAGCGGGAGGGCCTTCTCCTACGAGCAGTACTTC.

As regards this clonotype: A much larger clone lies one base from this, so it may be a read error. The CDR3, as DNA: TGTGCCAGCAGTTTTTGGCAGGGCGTCGTGAGCACTGAAGCTTTCTTT. Translated, it gives CASSFWQGVVSTEAFF. The chain joins TRBV28 to TRBJ1-1; a weak D match, TRBD1 (5 bases). V was cut by 3 bases and J by 4 bases, with 18 bases left in between. CDR1 is MDHEN, CDR2 SYDVKM, per germline. The CDR3 spans 16 residues.

This clonotype has at least ten counts. DNA for the CDR3: TGCAGCGTGACACAGGGCAGGCGGGAGACCCAGTACTTC. Translated: CSVTQGRRETQYF. This rearrangement joins TRBV29-1 to TRBJ2-5, with D possibly TRBD1 on 6 matching bases. CDR1 SQVTM and CDR2 ANQGSEA come from the germline V gene. The CDR3 is 13 amino acids. V lost 6 bases, J lost 5 bases, and 16 bases lay in between.

The chain links TRBV29-1 to TRBJ2-7; D is possibly TRBD1 or TRBD2 (5 bases each). Trimming removed 4 bases from V and 0 bases from J, with 13 bases in between. Germline values: CDR1 SQVTM, CDR2 ANQGSEA. The CDR3 has 14 residues. The CDR3 sequence: CSVVRAGSSYEQYF. The DNA for the CDR3 is TGCAGCGTTGTACGGGCAGGGAGCTCCTACGAGCAGTACTTC.

The V and J genes are TRBV13 and TRBJ2-1; possibly TRBD2 for D (5 bases). In germline, CDR1 is PRHDT, CDR2 FYEKMQ (reference sequence). Trimming shortened V by 5 bases and J by 9 bases, and 11 bases separated the two germline ends. The CDR3 extends over 12 amino acids. CDR3 loop: CASSAGRGEQFF. The CDR3 DNA reads TGTGCCAGCAGCGCCGGACGGGGTGAGCAGTTCTTC.

This clonotype was observed at least ten times. The CDR3 region has the DNA TGTGCCAGCACTCCGCCCCAGGGAGGCACTGAAGCTTTCTTT. Protein: CASTPPQGGTEAFF. The V call is TRBV12-3 or TRBV12-4, the J call TRBJ1-1; tentative D call: TRBD1 (5 bases). The CDR3 sequence is 14 residues long. Trimming took 7 bases from V and 4 from J, leaving 16 bases between them.

V gene TRBV28 combines with J gene TRBJ1-1; D may be TRBD1 (5 bases). This CDR3 has 14 amino acids. V was pared by 4 bases and J by 0 bases, with 9 bases between. The germline gives CDR1 MDHEN, CDR2 SYDVKM. The CDR3 coding sequence is TGTGCCAGCAGTTCGGGACGGATGAACACTGAAGCTTTCTTT. Its protein is CASSSGRMNTEAFF.

The count of this clonotype is one. The chain has TRBV4-1 and TRBJ1-3, with TRBD1 matching 7 bases. The J segment lost 7 bases and the V segment lost 1 base, leaving 13 bases of the junction unmatched. Germline CDR1 MGHRA, CDR2 YSYEKL. The CDR3 totals 17 residues. The CDR3, as DNA: TGCGCCAGCAGCCAAGGGGCCCAACAGGGGTCTAGGAACACCATATATTTT. Translating it yields CASSQGAQQGSRNTIYF.

This clonotype was seen only a few times. This sequence joins TRBV7-2 and TRBJ2-2, with D perhaps TRBD2 (5 bases). Trimming removed 8 bases at V and 5 bases at J, with 12 bases between. This CDR3 contains 13 residues. The V gene's germline CDR1 is SGHTA and CDR2 FQGNSA. CDR3 sequence reads: CASVPRRTGELFF. For the CDR3, the DNA is TGTGCCAGCGTTCCTAGGAGGACCGGGGAGCTGTTTTTT.

This clonotype was seen repeatedly, ten times or more. The chain combines TRBV25-1 with TRBJ1-6; D call uncertain. V dropped 1 base and J dropped 6 bases, with 7 bases sitting between them. Per germline, CDR1 MGHDK and CDR2 SYGVNS. There are 14 residues in the CDR3. CDR3 sequence: CASSESWANSPLHF. CDR3 in DNA: TGTGCCAGCAGTGAATCGTGGGCTAATTCACCCCTCCACTTT.